Detailed here is one TCR beta chain. Its cognate antigen has yet to be identified. No much larger clone exists at a distance of one base, and base qualities are not known. This specimen comes from a study of T cells after yellow fever vaccination (dated by TCRdb to the late 2010s). Regarding the research as a whole: The SMART-Seq v4 Ultra Low Input RNA kit was used to prepare libraries from fractions with low cell numbers. To follow T-cell clones before and after primary and booster YFV17D yellow fever vaccination, bulk TCR alpha and beta repertoires were sequenced over time. Two healthy male donors, one aged 18 to 30 and one aged 30 to 40 years, made up the cohort. Blood samples were taken at several timepoints before and after primary and secondary immunization, and bulk PBMC replicates and cell subsets were isolated. Beyond this particular receptor, the publication reports: Most clones expanded after primary vaccination were re-detected after the booster (about 96% of CD4 and roughly 85% of CD8), suggesting broad memory maintenance. Because the study included only two donors, the extent to which the findings can be generalized is limited. Compared with the primary T-cell response, the secondary T-cell response was faster but weaker, reaching its peak on day 5 rather than on day 15. Computational filtering was needed because FACS-sorted repertoires could contain abundant contaminating clonotypes from the bulk population. A small fraction of clonotypes appeared in both the CD4 and CD8 compartments, likely as a result of convergent recombination.

The CDR3 measures 15 amino acids from cysteine to phenylalanine. Of all the DNA, just the CDR3 is kept, 45 bases in frame from base 1. V trim: 1 base; J trim: 2 bases; unmatched bases: 2. TCR cDNA was synthesized by 5'RACE template switching, which introduced a universal primer site and unique molecular identifiers. cDNA synthesis was primed from both the TCR alpha and TCR beta constant segments. Libraries were amplified in two PCR steps, with sample barcodes and sequencing adapters added in the second step. Sequencing of libraries was performed on Illumina HiSeq 2500 (2x100 bp) or NovaSeq (2x150 bp). In the original analysis: MIGEC was used to demultiplex reads and collapse the reads into UMI consensus sequences, and MiXCR was used for V(D)J alignment. Clonotypes responding to the vaccine were identified with edgeR on replicate PBMC samples, with the criteria of FDR below 0.01 and a log2 fold change above 5 up to day 15. CD4 or CD8 identity was assigned to each bulk clonotype according to whether the clonotype was present at higher abundance in the sequenced CD4 repertoire or the sequenced CD8 repertoire. In-frame beta chains were kept once TCRdb had trimmed the public reads at Q25 with fastp and called clones with MiXCR. Here each entry gathers all rows of one CDR3 protein and keeps the most common genes and DNA. In this record, the V and J calls reflect TCRdb's handling and not the investigators' own analysis. A total of about 240,000 distinct CDR3 sequences appear in this sample, 6.9% of them only once. The top ten constitute roughly 0.9% of the sample.

This specimen's treatment or condition label, interpreted: live attenuated yellow fever vaccine strain. PBMCs were isolated from peripheral blood using a standard Ficoll-Paque protocol. CD4 and CD8 T-cell fractions were isolated with Dynabeads CD4 and CD8 positive selection kits. TriZol was used to extract RNA from bulk PBMCs, CD4 and CD8 fractions, and dextramer-positive and dextramer-negative fractions. This TCR was recovered from a young man who received the YFV17D yellow fever vaccine. The chain joins TRBV12-3 or TRBV12-4 to TRBJ2-5; 9 central bases correspond to TRBD2. This material consisted of CD4+ T cells sorted from PBMCs, taken 15 days after the yellow fever booster vaccination. The CDR3 in this case is CASSLGSGGQETQYF. The DNA reads as follows: TGTGCCAGCAGTTTAGGGAGCGGGGGGCAAGAGACCCAGTACTTC.